The clone carrying this T cell receptor beta chain appeared a few times. Its target is unknown. In germline, CDR1 is LGHNA, CDR2 YNFKEQ. V lost 1 base and J 6 bases, leaving 5 bases between the germline ends. There are 12 residues in the CDR3. This entry is derived from a study of CD8 T cells in Susac syndrome. At the level of the study: At blood draw, Susac syndrome patients were therapy-naive, on corticosteroids, or on intravenous immunoglobulin alone.

Blood CD8+ and CD4+ T cells underwent high-throughput TCR beta sequencing. The CD8+ and CD4+ T cells were isolated magnetically using a negative isolation approach, whereas the TEMRA cells were enriched by FACS. Reverse transcription used about 0.45 to 1 ug RNA and random hexamers. TCRdb passed the immunoSEQ multiplex PCR reads through MiXCR, listing each CDR3 protein once. The data show over 100,000 distinct CDR3 sequences, about 94% seen once. Whole-study results and caveats: Maximal CD8+ clonal expansion in Susac was observed within TEMRA cells and among active patients.

The TCR originated in a human donor with Susac syndrome. The chain combines TRBV4-2 with TRBJ2-3; a possible D gene is TRBD2 (5 bases). The sample taken for sequencing was CD8+ T cells from PBMCs. The CDR3 sequence: CASSQGGDTQYF. CDR3 nucleotides: TGTGCCAGCAGCCAAGGCGGGGATACGCAGTATTTT.